A single T cell receptor beta chain is shown here with its context. This sample was included in a study of patients and donors after allogeneic stem cell transplantation. V was cut by 0 bases and J by 5 bases, with 11 bases left in between. From germline, CDR1 is LGHNA and CDR2 YNFKEQ. This CDR3 has 15 amino acids. From the RT-PCR reads, TCRdb called clonotypes with MiXCR, one entry per CDR3 protein. The sample has some 880,000 distinct CDR3 sequences; 18% are singletons. The source is a human donor who was either an allogeneic HSCT recipient or a stem cell or donor lymphocyte infusion donor (not recorded which). It is not recorded whose cells these are; they may come from a transplant donor. The V call is TRBV4-2, the J call TRBJ2-1; perhaps TRBD1 as D (6 bases). Sample: blood, either unsorted or a sorted T cell fraction (not recorded which). This CDR3 reads CASSQEETGNNEQFF. The CDR3 DNA reads TGTGCCAGCAGCCAAGAGGAGACAGGTAACAATGAGCAGTTCTTC.